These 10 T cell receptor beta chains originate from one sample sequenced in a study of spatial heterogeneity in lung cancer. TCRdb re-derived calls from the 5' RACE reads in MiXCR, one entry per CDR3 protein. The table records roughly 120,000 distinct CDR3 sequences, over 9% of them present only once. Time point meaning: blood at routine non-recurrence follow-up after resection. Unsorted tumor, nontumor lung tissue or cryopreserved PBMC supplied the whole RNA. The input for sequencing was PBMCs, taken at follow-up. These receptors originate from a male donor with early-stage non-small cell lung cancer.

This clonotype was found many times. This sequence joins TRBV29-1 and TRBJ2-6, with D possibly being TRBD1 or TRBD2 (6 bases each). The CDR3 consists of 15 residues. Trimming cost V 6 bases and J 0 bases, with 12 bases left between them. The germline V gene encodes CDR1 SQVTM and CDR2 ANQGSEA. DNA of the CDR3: TGCAGCGTGGGAGGACAGACCTCTGGGGCCAACGTCCTGACTTTC. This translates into CSVGGQTSGANVLTF.

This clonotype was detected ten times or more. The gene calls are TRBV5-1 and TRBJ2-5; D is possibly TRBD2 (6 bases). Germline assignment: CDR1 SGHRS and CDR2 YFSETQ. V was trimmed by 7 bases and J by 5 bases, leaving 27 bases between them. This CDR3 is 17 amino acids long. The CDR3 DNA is TGCGCCAGCGGGGTCGGGGGTTCTAGTTCTCTGGATGAGACCCAGTACTTC. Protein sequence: CASGVGGSSSLDETQYF.

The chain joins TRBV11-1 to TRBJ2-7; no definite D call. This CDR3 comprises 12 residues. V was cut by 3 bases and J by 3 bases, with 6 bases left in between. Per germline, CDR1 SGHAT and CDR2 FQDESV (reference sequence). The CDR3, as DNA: TGTGCCAGCAGCTTGGGGAACTACGAGCAGTACTTC. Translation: CASSLGNYEQYF. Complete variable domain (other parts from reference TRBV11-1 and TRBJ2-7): EAEVAQSPRYKITEKSQAVAFWCDPISGHATLYWYRQILGQGPELLVQFQDESVVDDSQLPKDRFSAERLKGVDSTLKIQPAELGDSAMYLCASSLGNYEQYFGPGTRLTVT.

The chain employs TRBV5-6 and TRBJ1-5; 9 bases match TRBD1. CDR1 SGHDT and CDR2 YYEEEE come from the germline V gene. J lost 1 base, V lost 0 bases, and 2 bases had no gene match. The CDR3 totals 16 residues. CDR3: CASSLGTGASNQPQHF. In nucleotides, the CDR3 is TGTGCCAGCAGCTTGGGGACAGGGGCCAGCAATCAGCCCCAGCATTTT.

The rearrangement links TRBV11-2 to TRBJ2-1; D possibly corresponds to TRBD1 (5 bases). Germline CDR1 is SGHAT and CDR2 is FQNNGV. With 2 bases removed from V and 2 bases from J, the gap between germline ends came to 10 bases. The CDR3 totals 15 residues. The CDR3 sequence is CASSLTQGTYNEQFF. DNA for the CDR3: TGTGCCAGCAGCTTAACCCAGGGTACCTACAATGAGCAGTTCTTC.

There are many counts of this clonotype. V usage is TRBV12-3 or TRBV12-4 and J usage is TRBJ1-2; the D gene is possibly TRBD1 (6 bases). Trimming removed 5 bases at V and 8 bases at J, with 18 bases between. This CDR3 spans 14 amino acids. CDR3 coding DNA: TGTGCCAGCAGTCCAGGACAGACACGGGGCGGCTACACCTTC. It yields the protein CASSPGQTRGGYTF.

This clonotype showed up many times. Written as DNA, the CDR3 is TGTGCCACCAGTGACTTGCAGGGGTATCAGCCCCAGCATTTT. Residues: CATSDLQGYQPQHF. The chain combines TRBV24-1 with TRBJ1-5; tentatively, D is TRBD1 (6 bases). This CDR3 is built from 14 residues. From germline, CDR1 is KGHDR and CDR2 SFDVKD. Trimming pared 4 bases from V and 5 bases from J, leaving 11 bases between.

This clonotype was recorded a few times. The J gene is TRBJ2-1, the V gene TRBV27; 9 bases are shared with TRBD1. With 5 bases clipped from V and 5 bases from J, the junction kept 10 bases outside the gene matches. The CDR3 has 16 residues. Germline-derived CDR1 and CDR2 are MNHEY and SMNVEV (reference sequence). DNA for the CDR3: TGTGCCAGCAGTCCTCTGGGGCGGACAGGGGACAATGAGCAGTTCTTC. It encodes CASSPLGRTGDNEQFF.

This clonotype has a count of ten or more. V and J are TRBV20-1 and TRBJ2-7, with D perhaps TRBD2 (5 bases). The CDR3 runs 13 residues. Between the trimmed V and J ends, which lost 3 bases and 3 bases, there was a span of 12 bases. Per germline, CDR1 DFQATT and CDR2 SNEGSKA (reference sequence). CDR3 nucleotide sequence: TGCAGTGCTAGGGACGGGGTGGGCTACGAGCAGTACTTC. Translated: CSARDGVGYEQYF.

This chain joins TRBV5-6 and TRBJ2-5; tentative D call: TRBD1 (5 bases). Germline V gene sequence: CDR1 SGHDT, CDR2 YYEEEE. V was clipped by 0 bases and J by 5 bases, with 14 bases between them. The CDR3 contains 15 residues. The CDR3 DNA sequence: TGTGCCAGCAGCTTGGCCAAGCAGGGTGGCGAGACCCAGTACTTC. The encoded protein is CASSLAKQGGETQYF.